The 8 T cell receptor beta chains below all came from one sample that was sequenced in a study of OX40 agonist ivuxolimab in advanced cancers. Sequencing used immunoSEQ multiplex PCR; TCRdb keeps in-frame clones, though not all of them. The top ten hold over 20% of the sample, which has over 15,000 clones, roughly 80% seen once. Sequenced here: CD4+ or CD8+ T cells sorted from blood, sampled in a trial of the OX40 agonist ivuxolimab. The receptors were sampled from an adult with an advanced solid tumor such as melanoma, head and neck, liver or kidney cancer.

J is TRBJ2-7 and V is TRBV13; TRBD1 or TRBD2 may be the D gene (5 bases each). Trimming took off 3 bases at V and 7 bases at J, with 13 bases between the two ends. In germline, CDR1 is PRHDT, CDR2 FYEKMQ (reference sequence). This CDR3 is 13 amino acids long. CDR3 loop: CASSFWGIWEQYF. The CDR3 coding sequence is TGTGCCAGCAGCTTTTGGGGGATATGGGAGCAGTACTTC.

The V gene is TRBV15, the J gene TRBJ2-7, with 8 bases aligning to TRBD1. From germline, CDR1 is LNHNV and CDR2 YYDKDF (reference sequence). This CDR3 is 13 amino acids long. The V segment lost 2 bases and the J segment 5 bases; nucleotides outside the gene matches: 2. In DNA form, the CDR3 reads TGTGCCACCAGCAGATACAGGGGGGACGAGCAGTACTTC. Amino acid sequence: CATSRYRGDEQYF. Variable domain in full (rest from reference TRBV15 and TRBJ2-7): DAMVIQNPRYQVTQFGKPVTLSCSQTLNHNVMYWYQQKSSQAPKLLFHYYDKDFNNEADTPDNFQSRRPNTSFCFLDIRSPGLGDTAMYLCATSRYRGDEQYFGPGTRLTVT.

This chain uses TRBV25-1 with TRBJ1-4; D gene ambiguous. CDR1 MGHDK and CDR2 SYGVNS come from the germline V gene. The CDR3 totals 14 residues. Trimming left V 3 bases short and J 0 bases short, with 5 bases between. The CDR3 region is CASSDSATNEKLFF. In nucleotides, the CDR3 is TGTGCCAGCAGTGACAGTGCAACTAATGAAAAACTGTTTTTT.

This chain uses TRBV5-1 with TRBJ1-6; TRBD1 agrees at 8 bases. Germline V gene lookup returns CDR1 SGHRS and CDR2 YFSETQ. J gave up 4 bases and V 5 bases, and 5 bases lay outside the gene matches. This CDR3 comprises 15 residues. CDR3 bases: TGCGCCAGCAGGGCAGGGGGCGTGTATAATTCACCCCTCCACTTT. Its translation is CASRAGGVYNSPLHF.

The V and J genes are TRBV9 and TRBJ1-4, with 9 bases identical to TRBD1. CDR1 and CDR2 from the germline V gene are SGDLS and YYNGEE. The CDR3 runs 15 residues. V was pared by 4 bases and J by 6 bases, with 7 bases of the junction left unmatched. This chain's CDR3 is CASSSPGQGHEKLFF. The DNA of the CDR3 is TGTGCCAGCAGCTCACCGGGACAGGGACATGAAAAACTGTTTTTT.

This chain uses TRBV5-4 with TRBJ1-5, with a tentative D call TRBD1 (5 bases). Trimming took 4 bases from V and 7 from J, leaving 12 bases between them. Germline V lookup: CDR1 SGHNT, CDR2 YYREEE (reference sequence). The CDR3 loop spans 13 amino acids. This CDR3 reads CASSPSPGQPQHF. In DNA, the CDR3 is TGTGCCAGCAGCCCGTCCCCAGGGCAGCCCCAGCATTTT.

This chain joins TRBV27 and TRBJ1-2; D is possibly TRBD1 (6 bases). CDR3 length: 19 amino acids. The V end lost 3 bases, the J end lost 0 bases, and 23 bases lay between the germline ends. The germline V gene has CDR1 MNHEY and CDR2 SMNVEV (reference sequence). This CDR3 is CASSFPPNLGHNTNYGYTF. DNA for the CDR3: TGTGCCAGCAGTTTCCCCCCCAATCTGGGACACAATACTAACTATGGCTACACCTTC.

CDR3 region: CALQEVLYEQYF. In DNA, the CDR3 is TGTGCCCTACAGGAGGTACTCTACGAGCAGTACTTC. J is TRBJ2-7 and V is TRBV30, with D perhaps matching TRBD1 or TRBD2 (5 bases each). V shed 8 bases and J shed 3 bases, with 14 bases lying between them. In germline, CDR1 is GTSNPN, CDR2 SVGIG (reference sequence). The CDR3 loop spans 12 amino acids.